This T cell receptor (beta chain) was sequenced in a study of tumor-infiltrating lymphocytes in glioblastoma multiforme. Findings and caveats of the study: Functional subtype sorting of these T cells was not performed. RNA-based TCR sequencing may distort clone frequencies, since cells carry unequal TCR transcript numbers.

TCRB libraries came from RNA via three nested multiplex PCR rounds. Via MiXCR, TCRdb re-called the multiplex PCR reads, giving one row per CDR3 protein. The table includes over 10,000 distinct CDR3 sequences, around 66% detected once. To note about this clonotype: The antigen remains undetermined. One end of the junction does not line up with germline, which may come from a read error.

The CDR3 sequence is 18 residues long. Looked up from germline, CDR1 is SGHTA and CDR2 is FQGNSA. The chain joins TRBV7-2 to TRBJ2-7; 8 nucleotides align to TRBD2. Sequencing was carried out using brain tumor tissue. The TCR was taken from a male donor with glioblastoma. CDR3 sequence: CARSLVIGGRMGSYEQYF. CDR3 coding DNA: TGTGCCCGCAGCTTAGTAATTGGCGGGAGGATGGGATCCTACGAGCAGTACTTC.